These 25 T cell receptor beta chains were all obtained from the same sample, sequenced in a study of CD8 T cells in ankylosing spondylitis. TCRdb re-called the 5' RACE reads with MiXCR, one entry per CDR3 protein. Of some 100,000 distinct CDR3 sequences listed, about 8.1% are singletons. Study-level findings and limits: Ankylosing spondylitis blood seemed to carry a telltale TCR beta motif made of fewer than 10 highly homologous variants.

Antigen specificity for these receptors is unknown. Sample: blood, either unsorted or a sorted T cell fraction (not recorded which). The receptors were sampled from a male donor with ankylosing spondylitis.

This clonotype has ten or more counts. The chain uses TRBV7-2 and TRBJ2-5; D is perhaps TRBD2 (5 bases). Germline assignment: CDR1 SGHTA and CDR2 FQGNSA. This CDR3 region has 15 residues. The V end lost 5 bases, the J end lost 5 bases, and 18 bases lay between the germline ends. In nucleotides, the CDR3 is TGTGCCAGCAGCCTCCCCCATTTAGCGACGGAGACCCAGTACTTC. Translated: CASSLPHLATETQYF.

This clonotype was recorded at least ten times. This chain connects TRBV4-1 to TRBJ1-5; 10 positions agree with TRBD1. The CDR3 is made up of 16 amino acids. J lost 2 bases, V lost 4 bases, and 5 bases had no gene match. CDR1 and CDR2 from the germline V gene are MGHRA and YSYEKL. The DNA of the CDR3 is TGCGCCAGCAGCCCCGACAGGGGGCCAGGCAATCAGCCCCAGCATTTT. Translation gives CASSPDRGPGNQPQHF.

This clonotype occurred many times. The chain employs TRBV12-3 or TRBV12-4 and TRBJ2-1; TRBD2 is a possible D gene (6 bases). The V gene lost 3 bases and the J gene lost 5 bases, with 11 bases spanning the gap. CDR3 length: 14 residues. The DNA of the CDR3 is TGTGCCAGCAGTTTCGGGGGAGAGAACAATGAGCAGTTCTTC. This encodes CASSFGGENNEQFF.

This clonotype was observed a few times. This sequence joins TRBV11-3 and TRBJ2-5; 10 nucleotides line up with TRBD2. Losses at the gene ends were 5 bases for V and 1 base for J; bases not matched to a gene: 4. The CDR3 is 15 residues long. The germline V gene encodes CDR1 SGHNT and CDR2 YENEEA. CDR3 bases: TGTGCCAGCAGCCTTAAGCGGGGGGGCCAAGAGACCCAGTACTTC. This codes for CASSLKRGGQETQYF. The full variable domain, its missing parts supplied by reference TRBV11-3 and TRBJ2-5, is EAGVVQSPRYKIIEKKQPVAFWCNPISGHNTLYWYLQNLGQGPELLIRYENEEAVDDSQLPKDRFSAERLKGVDSTLKIQPAELGDSAVYLCASSLKRGGQETQYFGPGTRLLVL.

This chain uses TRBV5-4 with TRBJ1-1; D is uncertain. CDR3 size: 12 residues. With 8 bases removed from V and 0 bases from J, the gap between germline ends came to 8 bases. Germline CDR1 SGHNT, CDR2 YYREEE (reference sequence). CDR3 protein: CASLGLNTEAFF. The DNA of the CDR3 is TGTGCCAGTTTGGGCCTGAACACTGAAGCTTTCTTT.

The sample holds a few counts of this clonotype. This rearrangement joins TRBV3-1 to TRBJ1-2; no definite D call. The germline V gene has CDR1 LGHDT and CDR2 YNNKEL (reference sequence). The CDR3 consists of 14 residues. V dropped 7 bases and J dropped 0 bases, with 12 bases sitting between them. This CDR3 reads CASTPPGTNYGYTF. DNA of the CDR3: TGTGCCAGCACCCCGCCCGGAACTAACTATGGCTACACCTTC.

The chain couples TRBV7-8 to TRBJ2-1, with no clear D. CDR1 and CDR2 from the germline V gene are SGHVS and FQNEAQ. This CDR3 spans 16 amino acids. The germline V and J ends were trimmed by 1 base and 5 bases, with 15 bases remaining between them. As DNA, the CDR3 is TGTGCCAGCAGCTTAGGGTGGAGACGCGGTAACAATGAGCAGTTCTTC. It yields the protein CASSLGWRRGNNEQFF.

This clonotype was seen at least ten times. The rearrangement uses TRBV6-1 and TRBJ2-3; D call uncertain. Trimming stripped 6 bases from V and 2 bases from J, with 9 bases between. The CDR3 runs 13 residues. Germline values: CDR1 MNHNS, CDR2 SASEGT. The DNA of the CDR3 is TGTGCCAGCAGAGCAGACACCACAGATACGCAGTATTTT. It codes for CASRADTTDTQYF.

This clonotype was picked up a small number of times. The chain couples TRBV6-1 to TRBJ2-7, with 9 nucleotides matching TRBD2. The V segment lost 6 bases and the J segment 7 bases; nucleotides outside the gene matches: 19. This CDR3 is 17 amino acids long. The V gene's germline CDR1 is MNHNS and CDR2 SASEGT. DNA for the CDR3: TGTGCCAGCAGAGTGGCCCAGGGTATTAGCGGGAGAGTGGAGCAGTACGTC. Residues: CASRVAQGISGRVEQYV.

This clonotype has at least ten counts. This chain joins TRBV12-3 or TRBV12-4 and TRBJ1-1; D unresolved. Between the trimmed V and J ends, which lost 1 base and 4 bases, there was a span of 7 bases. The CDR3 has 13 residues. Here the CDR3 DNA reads TGTGCCAGCAGTTTAGGGGCCGCCACTGAAGCTTTCTTT. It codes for CASSLGAATEAFF.

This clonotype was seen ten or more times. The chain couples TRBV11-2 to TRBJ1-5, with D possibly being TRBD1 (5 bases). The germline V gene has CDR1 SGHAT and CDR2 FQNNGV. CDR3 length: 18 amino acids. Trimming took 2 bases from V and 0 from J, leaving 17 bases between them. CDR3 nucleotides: TGTGCCAGCAGCTTATATGGGCTTGAGGGGTATAGCAATCAGCCCCAGCATTTT. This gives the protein CASSLYGLEGYSNQPQHF.

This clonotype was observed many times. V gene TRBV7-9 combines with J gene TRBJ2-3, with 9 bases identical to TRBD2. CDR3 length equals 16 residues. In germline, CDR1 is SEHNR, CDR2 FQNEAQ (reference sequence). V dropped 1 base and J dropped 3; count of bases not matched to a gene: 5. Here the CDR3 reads CASSLVSGRFTDTQYF. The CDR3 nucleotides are TGTGCCAGCAGCTTAGTAAGCGGGAGGTTTACAGATACGCAGTATTTT.

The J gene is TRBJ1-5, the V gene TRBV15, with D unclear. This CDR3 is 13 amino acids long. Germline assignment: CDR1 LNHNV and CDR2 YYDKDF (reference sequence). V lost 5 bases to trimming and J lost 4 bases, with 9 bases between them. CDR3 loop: CATSFGRNQPQHF. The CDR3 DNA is TGTGCCACCAGCTTTGGCAGGAATCAGCCCCAGCATTTT.

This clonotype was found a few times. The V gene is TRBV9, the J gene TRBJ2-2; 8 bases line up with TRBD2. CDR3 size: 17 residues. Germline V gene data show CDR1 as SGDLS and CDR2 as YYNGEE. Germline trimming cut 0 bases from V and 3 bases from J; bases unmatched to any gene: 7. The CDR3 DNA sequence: TGTGCCAGCAGCGTAGATTGGCGGGAGGCCGACACCGGGGAGCTGTTTTTT. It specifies CASSVDWREADTGELFF.

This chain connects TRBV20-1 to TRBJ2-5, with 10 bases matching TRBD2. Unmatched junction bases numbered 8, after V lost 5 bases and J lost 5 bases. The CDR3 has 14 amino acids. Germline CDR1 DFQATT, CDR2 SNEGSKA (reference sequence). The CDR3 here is CSARAGGVTETQYF. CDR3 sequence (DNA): TGCAGTGCTCGAGCGGGAGGGGTGACGGAGACCCAGTACTTC.

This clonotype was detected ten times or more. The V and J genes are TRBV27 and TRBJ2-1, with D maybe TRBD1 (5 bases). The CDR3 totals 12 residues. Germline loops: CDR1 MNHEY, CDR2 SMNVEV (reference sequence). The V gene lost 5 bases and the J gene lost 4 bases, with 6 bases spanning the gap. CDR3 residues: CASSTGYNEQFF. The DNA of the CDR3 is TGTGCCAGCAGTACAGGATACAATGAGCAGTTCTTC.

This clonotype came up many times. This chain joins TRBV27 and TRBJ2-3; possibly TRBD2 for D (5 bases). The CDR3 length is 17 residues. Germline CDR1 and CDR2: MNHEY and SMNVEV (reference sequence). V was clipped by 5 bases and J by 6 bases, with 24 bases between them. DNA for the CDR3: TGTGCCAGCAGTCCCCCCCCCCGGGGTACCTCGCGGGATACGCAGTATTTT. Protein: CASSPPPRGTSRDTQYF.

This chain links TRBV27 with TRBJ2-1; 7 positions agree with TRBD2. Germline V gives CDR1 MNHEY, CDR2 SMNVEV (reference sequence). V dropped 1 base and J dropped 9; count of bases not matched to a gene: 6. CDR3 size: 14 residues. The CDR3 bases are TGTGCCAGCAGTTTATTGTGGGAGGGAGGTGAGCAGTTCTTC. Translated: CASSLLWEGGEQFF.

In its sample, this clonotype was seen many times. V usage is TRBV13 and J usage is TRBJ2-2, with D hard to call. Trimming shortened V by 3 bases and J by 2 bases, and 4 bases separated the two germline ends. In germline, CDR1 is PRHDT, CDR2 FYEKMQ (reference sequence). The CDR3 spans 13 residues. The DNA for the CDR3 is TGTGCCAGCAGCTTTTTAAACACCGGGGAGCTGTTTTTT. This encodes CASSFLNTGELFF. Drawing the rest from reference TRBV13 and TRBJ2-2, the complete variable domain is AAGVIQSPRHLIKEKRETATLKCYPIPRHDTVYWYQQGPGQDPQFLISFYEKMQSDKGSIPDRFSAQQFSDYHSELNMSSLELGDSALYFCASSFLNTGELFFGEGSRLTVL.

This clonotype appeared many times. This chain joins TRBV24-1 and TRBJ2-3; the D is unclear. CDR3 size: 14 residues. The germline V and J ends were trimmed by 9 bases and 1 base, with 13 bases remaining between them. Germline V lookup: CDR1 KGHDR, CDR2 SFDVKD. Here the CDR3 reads CATSPARGTDTQYF. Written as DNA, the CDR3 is TGTGCCACCTCTCCGGCTCGAGGCACAGATACGCAGTATTTT.

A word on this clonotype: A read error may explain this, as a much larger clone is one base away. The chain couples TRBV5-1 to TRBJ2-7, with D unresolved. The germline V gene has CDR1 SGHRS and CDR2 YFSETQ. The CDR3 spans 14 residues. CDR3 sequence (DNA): TGCGCCAGCAGCCTAGGACGGAGCTCCTACGATCAGTACTTC. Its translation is CASSLGRSSYDQYF.

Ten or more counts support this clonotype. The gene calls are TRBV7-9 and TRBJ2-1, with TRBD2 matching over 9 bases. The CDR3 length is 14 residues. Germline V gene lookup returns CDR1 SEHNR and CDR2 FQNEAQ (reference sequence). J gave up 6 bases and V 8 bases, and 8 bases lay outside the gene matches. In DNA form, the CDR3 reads TGTGCCAGCGGGGCTAGCGGGATATCCAATGAGCAGTTCTTC. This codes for CASGASGISNEQFF.

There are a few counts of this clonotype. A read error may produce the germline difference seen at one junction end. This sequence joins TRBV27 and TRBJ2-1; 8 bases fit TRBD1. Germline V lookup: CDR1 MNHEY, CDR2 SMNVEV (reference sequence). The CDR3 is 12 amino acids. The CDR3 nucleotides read TGTGCCAGCAGCTGGGGGACAGGACCCGCAGTCTTC. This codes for CASSWGTGPAVF.

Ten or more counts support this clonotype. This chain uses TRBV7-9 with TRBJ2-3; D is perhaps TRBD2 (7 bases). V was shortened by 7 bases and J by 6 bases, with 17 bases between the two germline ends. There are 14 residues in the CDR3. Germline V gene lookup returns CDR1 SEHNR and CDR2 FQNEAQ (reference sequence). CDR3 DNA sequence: TGTGCCAGCATCCCCGGTGGGGGGGCGGATACGCAGTATTTT. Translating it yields CASIPGGGADTQYF.

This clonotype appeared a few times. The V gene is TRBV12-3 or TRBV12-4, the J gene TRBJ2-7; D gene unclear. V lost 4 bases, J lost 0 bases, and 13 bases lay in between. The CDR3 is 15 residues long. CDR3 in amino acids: CASSSGPAPSYEQYV. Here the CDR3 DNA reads TGTGCCAGCAGTTCCGGACCAGCGCCCTCCTACGAGCAGTACGTC.